This T cell receptor beta chain derives from a study of regulatory T cells in long-lasting Graves disease. This CDR3 contains 16 residues. V was clipped by 6 bases and J by 3 bases; unmatched bases: 9. Germline V gives CDR1 SNHLY, CDR2 FYNNEI. Study observations and caveats: Persistent Graves' patients had lower TCR diversity than newly diagnosed ones.

As concerns this clonotype: Its antigen is currently unknown. Possible read error: a much larger clone is one base away.

The time point denotes: newly diagnosed GD, antithyroid drugs for less than 3 months. PBMC RNA was the source of the TCR library. Sequencing libraries for TCR beta were prepared with iRepertoire HTBI primers and Arm-PCR of CDR3 regions. TCRdb reanalysed the multiplex PCR reads using MiXCR and keeps one entry per CDR3 protein. Here the sample spans about 400,000 distinct CDR3 sequences, 15% to 20% being singletons. These same data were also listed under a study on T cells in Graves' hyperthyroidism and ophthalmopathy. That work adds: The TCR CDR3 was amplified in a first-round RT-PCR using the HTBI primer set.

Source: peripheral blood mononuclear cells (PBMCs), taken at new diagnosis, from a patient treated with antithyroid drugs. The chain is built from TRBV2 and TRBJ2-7; 12 bases fit TRBD2. The receptor's source is a woman between 18 and 29 years old with Graves disease. CDR3 sequence: CASRASGGVFLYEQYF. The CDR3 DNA sequence: TGTGCCAGCAGAGCTAGCGGGGGGGTTTTCCTCTACGAGCAGTACTTC.